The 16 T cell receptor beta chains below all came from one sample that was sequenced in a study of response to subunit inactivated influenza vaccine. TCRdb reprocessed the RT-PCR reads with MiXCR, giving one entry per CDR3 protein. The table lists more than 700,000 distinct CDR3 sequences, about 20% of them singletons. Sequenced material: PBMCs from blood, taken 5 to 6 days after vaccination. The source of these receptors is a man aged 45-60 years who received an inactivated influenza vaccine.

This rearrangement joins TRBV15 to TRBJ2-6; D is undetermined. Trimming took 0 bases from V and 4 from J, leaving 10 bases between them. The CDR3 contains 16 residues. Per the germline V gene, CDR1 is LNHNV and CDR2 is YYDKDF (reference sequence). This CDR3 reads CATSRDVGRGANVLTF. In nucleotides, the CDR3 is TGTGCCACCAGCAGAGATGTAGGGCGAGGGGCCAACGTCCTGACTTTC.

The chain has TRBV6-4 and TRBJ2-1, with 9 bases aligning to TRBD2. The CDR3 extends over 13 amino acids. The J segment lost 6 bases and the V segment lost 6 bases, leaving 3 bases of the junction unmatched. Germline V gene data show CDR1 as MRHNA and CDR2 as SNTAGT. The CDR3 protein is CASRGGRANEQFF. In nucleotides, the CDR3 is TGTGCCAGCAGAGGCGGGAGGGCCAATGAGCAGTTCTTC.

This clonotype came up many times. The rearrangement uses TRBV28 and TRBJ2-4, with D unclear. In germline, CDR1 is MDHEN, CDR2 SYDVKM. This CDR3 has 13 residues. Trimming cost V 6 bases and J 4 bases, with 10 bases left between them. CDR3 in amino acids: CASRELGKNIQYF. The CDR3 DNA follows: TGTGCCAGCAGGGAACTCGGAAAAAACATTCAGTACTTC.

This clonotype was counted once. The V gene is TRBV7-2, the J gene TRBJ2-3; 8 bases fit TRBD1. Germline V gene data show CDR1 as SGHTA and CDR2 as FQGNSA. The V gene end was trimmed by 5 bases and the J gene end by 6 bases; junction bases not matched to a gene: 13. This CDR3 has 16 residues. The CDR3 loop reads CASSEGTGRVFDTQYF. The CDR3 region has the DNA TGTGCCAGCAGCGAAGGGACAGGTAGAGTTTTTGATACGCAGTATTTT.

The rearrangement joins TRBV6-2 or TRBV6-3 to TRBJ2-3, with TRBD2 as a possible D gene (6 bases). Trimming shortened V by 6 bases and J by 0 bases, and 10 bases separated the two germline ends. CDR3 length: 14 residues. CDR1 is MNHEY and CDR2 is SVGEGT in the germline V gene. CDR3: CASRFSGSTDTQYF. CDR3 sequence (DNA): TGTGCCAGCAGGTTTAGCGGTAGCACAGATACGCAGTATTTT.

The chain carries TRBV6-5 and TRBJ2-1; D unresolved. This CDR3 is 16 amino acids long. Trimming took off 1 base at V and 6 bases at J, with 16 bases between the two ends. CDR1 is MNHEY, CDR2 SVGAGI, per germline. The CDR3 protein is CASSYFDLELGNEQFF. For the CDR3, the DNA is TGTGCCAGCAGTTACTTCGACCTAGAACTTGGCAATGAGCAGTTCTTC.

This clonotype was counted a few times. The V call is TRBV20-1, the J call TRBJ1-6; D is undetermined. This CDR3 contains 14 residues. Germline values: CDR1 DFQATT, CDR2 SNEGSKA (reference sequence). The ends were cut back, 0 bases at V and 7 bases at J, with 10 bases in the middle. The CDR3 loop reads CSARDGLGNSPLHF. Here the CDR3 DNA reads TGCAGTGCTAGAGACGGGTTGGGGAATTCACCCCTCCACTTT.

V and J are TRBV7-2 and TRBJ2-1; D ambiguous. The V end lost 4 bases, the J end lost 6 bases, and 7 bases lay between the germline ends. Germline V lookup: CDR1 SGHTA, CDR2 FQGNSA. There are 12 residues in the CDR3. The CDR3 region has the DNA TGTGCCAGCAGCTCGAGCTTCAATGAGCAGTTCTTC. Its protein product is CASSSSFNEQFF.

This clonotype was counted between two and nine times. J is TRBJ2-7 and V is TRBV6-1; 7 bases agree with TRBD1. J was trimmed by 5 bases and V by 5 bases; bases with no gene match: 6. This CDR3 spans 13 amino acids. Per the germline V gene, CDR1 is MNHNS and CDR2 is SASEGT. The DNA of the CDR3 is TGTGCCAGCAGTCCGCACAGGGGAAACGAGCAGTACTTC. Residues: CASSPHRGNEQYF.

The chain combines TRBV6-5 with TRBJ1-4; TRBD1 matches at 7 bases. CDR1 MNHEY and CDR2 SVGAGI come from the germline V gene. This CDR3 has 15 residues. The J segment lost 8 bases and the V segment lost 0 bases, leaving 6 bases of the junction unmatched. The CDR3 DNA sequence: TGTGCCAGCAGTTACTCGACAGGGAAGAGCGAAAAACTGTTTTTT. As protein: CASSYSTGKSEKLFF.

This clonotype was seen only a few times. The CDR3: CSARDDHKETQYF. In DNA, the CDR3 is TGCAGTGCTAGAGATGACCACAAAGAGACCCAGTACTTC. The chain carries TRBV20-1 and TRBJ2-5; D remains ambiguous. Between the trimmed V and J ends, which lost 0 bases and 3 bases, there was a span of 8 bases. Germline V gives CDR1 DFQATT, CDR2 SNEGSKA (reference sequence). This CDR3 is 13 amino acids long.

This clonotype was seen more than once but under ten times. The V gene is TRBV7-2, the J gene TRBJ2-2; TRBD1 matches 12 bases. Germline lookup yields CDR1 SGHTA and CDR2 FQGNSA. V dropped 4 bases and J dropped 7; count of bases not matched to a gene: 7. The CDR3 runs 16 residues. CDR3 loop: CASSSGQGATVGELFF. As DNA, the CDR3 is TGTGCCAGCAGCTCGGGACAGGGGGCGACGGTCGGGGAGCTGTTTTTT.

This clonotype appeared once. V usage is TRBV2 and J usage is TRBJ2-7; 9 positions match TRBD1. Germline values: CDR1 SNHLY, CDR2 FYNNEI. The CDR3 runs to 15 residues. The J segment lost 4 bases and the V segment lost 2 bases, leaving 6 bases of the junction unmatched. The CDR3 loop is CASSERTGAFYEQYF. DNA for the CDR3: TGTGCCAGCAGTGAAAGGACAGGGGCTTTTTACGAGCAGTACTTC.

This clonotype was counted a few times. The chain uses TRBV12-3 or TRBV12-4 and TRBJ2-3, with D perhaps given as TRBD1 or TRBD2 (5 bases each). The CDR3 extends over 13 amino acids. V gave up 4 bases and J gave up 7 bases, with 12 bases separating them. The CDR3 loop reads CASSSGPPNTQYF. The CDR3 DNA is TGTGCCAGCAGTTCGGGACCCCCCAATACGCAGTATTTT.

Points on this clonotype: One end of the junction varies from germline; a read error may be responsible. In DNA form, the CDR3 reads TGTGCCAGCAGCGATCCTAACCGGGACTTC. Encoded protein: CASSDPNRDF. The chain has TRBV7-9 and TRBJ2-7; D unresolved. The CDR3 totals 10 residues. Germline V gene lookup returns CDR1 SEHNR and CDR2 FQNEAQ (reference sequence).

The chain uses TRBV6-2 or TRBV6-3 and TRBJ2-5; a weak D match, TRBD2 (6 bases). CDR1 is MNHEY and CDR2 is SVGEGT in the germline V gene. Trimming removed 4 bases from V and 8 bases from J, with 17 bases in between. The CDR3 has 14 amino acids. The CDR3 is CASSSHGSAVTQYF. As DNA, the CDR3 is TGTGCCAGCAGTTCCCACGGGAGCGCCGTTACCCAGTACTTC.